A selection of T cell receptor beta chains follows, all from one sample in a study of tumor-infiltrating lymphocytes in primary liver carcinoma. TCRdb independently ran MiXCR on the multiplex PCR reads; one entry per CDR3 protein. Of roughly 50,000 distinct CDR3 sequences listed, 70% to 85% are singletons. The sequencing sample was made of liver tumor tissue from sampling region 2. These TCRs come from a man aged 40-55 years with primary liver carcinoma and hepatitis B virus infection. CDR3s leave out the opening cysteine and the closing phenylalanine or tryptophan. Some rows mark clone size as missing; the rest say once, few, many or name a class of expanded clone.

clone size,V gene,J gene,CDR3 protein
many,TRBV6-6,TRBJ2-5,ASRVGGAQETQY
NA,TRBV4-2,TRBJ2-1,AGSQDWGNEQF
NA,TRBV5-6,TRBJ2-1,ASSPLGRRTTYNEQF
many,TRBV27,TRBJ2-2,ASSMNTGELF
once,TRBV6-5,TRBJ2-2,ASSYPGHDPGELF
NA,TRBV7-8,TRBJ2-3,ASSLDASGANTDMQY
NA,TRBV5-4,TRBJ1-1,ASSRGDGNIEAF
once,TRBV5-6,TRBJ1-6,TSRGSSVNSPLH
medium-sized,TRBV29-1,TRBJ2-3,SVVQHTQY
NA,TRBV10-3,TRBJ2-5,AIRLPLGHPVETHY
NA,TRBV14,TRBJ1-1,ASSQDRAEVL
medium-sized,TRBV14,TRBJ1-6,ASSQWGGNSPLH
NA,TRBV4-1,TRBJ2-7,TSSQALVTAAYEQY
NA,TRBV5-4,TRBJ2-1,ASTRGGIGCAADEQF
NA,TRBV6-5,TRBJ2-2,ASSYTVDGTGELL
many,TRBV5-1,TRBJ2-7,ASSPLTPGSYEQY
NA,TRBV4-2,TRBJ2-7,AGSQGAGLSYEQH
many,TRBV5-4,TRBJ2-5,ASSRDRQETQY
NA,TRBV20-1,TRBJ1-1,SAQIRGGYTEAF
NA,TRBV28,TRBJ2-3,ASETIETDTEY
NA,TRBV7-9,TRBJ1-4,PSSATTGPNEKLF
NA,TRBV11-2,TRBJ2-7,ASSIDPSGQGCYEQY
NA,TRBV29-1,TRBJ2-2,SVRIPGQETGELS
few,TRBV12-3/TRBV12-4,TRBJ2-2,VSTLGRWNTGELF
NA,TRBV7-3,TRBJ2-1,ANSQGVGKGANEQF
NA,TRBV11-2,TRBJ2-3,ASSPPTSVNTDTQY
many,TRBV9,TRBJ1-5,ASSVEPFFSQPQH
NA,TRBV10-3,TRBJ2-5,AFSDPDKYQETQY
NA,TRBV12-3/TRBV12-4,TRBJ2-1,ASSPFGLAGDNEHF
NA,TRBV4-2,TRBJ2-1,ASSQGPGGWDHNEQF
NA,TRBV14,TRBJ2-5,ASGQDHAPEFQETQY
NA,TRBV11-2,TRBJ1-2,ACRERYTSYGYT
NA,TRBV2,TRBJ2-1,ASSAAGLVVEQF
NA,TRBV6-1,TRBJ2-1,VNSLPTEQS
many,TRBV5-4,TRBJ1-1,ASSRASAGDTEAF
NA,TRBV12-3/TRBV12-4,TRBJ1-2,ASSTTGYGGSYT
NA,TRBV30,TRBJ2-7,DWSPWAGVSYEQY
NA,TRBV10-3,TRBJ1-6,AISRDRGGSPLH
NA,TRBV5-6,TRBJ2-7,TRSFGGTGLGYEQY
NA,TRBV4-1,TRBJ2-3,ACSQEPSDTDTRY
large,TRBV4-1,TRBJ2-7,ASRPGPSSYEQY
NA,TRBV6-5,TRBJ1-4,ANRTGGGDEKLF
NA,TRBV19,TRBJ2-1,ASSTPGGGLRNEQF
NA,TRBV11-2,TRBJ1-6,VSSLQGAISPLH
NA,TRBV7-9,TRBJ2-3,TSSSPVLREFKDTQY
NA,TRBV11-2,TRBJ2-3,ARGAREPADTQY